This T cell receptor beta chain was obtained from a study of shared clonotypes between healthy human individuals. Turning to the study itself: A donor's plate count was three for CD4 naive and three for CD4 memory; CD8 naive had two and CD8 memory one. Points from the study as a whole: Sequencing depth was predicted to influence how clonotypes are shared among donors.

Per germline, CDR1 SEHNR and CDR2 FQNEAQ (reference sequence). CDR3 length: 16 residues. V was shortened by 4 bases and J by 1 base, with 16 bases between the two germline ends. Of note for this clone: Its antigen is not known.

The table came from immunoSEQ multiplex PCR; TCRdb's copy has only in-frame clones and leaves some out. Of 2,500,000 or so clones listed, approximately 90% are singletons. The sequence came from a man younger than 30 in good health. The sequenced sample was naive CD4+ T cells sorted from blood. Subset meaning: CD45RA+ positively selected. The chain couples TRBV7-9 to TRBJ1-2, with D possibly TRBD1 on 5 matching bases. As DNA, the CDR3 is TGTGCCAGCAGCTCTACCCGGGGCTCTCGTAACTATGGCTACACCTTC. The encoded protein is CASSSTRGSRNYGYTF.